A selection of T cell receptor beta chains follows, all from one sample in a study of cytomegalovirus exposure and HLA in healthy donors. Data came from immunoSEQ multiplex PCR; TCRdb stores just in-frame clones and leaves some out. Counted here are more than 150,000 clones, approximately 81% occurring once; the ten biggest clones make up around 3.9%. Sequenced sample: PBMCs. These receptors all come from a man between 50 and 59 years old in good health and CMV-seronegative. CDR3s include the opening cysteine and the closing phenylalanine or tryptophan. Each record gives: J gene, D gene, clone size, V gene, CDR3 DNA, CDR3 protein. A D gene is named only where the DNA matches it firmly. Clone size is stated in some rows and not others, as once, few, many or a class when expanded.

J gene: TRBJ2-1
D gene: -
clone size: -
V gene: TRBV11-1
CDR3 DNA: TGTGCCAGCAGCCCCCGGACACTCAACAATGAGCAGTTCTTC
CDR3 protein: CASSPRTLNNEQFF

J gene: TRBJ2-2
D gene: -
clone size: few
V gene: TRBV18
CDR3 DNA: TGTGCCAGCTCACCACAAGCAACCGGGGAGCTGTTTTTT
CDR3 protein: CASSPQATGELFF

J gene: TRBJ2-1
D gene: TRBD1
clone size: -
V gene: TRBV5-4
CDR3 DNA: TGTGCCAGCAGCTCGGACAGGGCAAATGAGCAGTTCTTC
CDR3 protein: CASSSDRANEQFF

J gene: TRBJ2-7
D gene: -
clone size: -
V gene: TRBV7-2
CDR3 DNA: TGTGCCAGCAGCTTAGGTGTAGTAACCGAGCAGTACTTC
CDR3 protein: CASSLGVVTEQYF

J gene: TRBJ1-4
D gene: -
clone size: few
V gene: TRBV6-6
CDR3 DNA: TGTGCCAGCAGGGCCACAACTAATGAAAAACTGTTTTTT
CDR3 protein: CASRATTNEKLFF

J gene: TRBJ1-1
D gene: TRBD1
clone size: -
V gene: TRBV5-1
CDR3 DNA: TGCGCCAGCAGCTTGGCCGTCCCGGGACAGGGAACGAGAGCGTTGAACACTGAAGCTTTCTTT
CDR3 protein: CASSLAVPGQGTRALNTEAFF

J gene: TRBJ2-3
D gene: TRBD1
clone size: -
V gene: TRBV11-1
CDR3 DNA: TGTGCCAGCAGCCCGACAGGGGGAACCACAGATACGCAGTATTTT
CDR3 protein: CASSPTGGTTDTQYF

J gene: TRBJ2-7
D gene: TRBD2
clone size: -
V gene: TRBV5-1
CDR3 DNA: TGCGCCAGCAGCCGGACTAGCGGGTCCTCCTCCTACGAGCAGTACTTC
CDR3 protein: CASSRTSGSSSYEQYF

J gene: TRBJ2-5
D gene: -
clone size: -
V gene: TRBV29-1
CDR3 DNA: TGCAGCGTCCTGACGGAACTAAAAGAGACCCAGTACTTC
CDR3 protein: CSVLTELKETQYF

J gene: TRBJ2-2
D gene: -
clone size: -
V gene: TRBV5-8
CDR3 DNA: TGTGCCAGCGAACAAATTGGGGGCGCGTCCGGGGAGCTGTTTTTT
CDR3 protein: CASEQIGGASGELFF

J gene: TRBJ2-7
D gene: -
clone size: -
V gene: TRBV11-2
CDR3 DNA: TGTGCCAGCACCCGACAGGTGTTGACCTACGAGCAGTACTTC
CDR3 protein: CASTRQVLTYEQYF

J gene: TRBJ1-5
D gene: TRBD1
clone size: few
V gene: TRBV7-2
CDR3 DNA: TGTGCCAGCAGCTTAGCGGGGCAGGGGGGCAATCAGCCCCAGCATTTT
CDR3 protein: CASSLAGQGGNQPQHF

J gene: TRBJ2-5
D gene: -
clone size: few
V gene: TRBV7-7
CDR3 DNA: TGTGCGTACAGCTTCCCCCAAGAGACCCAGTACTTC
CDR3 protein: CAYSFPQETQYF

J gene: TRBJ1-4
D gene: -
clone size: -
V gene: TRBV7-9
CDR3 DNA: TGTTCCAGCAGCTTAGTTTCGAGGGCTAATGAAAAACTGTTTTTT
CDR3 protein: CSSSLVSRANEKLFF

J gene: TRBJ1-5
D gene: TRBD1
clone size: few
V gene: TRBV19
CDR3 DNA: TGTGCCAGTAAGGCGTGGGGACAGGGGGACAATCAGCCCCAGCATTTT
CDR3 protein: CASKAWGQGDNQPQHF

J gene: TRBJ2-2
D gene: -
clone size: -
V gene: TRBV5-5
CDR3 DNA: TGTGCCAGCAGCTTGCCAGGGTTCACCGGGGAGCTGTTTTTT
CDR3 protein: CASSLPGFTGELFF

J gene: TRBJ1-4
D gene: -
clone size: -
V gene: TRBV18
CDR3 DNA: TGTGCCAGCTCACCACAGGGGTCCACAACTAATGAAAAACTGTTTTTT
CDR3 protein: CASSPQGSTTNEKLFF

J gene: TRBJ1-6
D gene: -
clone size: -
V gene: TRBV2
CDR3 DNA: TGTGCCAGCAAAAACCAGGGATTAGATAATTCACCCCTCCACTTT
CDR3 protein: CASKNQGLDNSPLHF

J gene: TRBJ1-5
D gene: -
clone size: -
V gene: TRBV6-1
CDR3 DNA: TGTGCCAGCAGTGAAGCGGCAGGGATCAATCAGCCCCAGCATTTT
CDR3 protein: CASSEAAGINQPQHF

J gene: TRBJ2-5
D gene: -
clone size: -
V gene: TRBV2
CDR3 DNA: TGTGCCAGCAGCGGGGGAGAGACCCAGTACTTC
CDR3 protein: CASSGGETQYF

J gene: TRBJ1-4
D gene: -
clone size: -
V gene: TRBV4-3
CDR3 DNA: TGCGCCAGCAGCCAAGATGAGGGGAGGACTAATGAAAAACTGTTTTTT
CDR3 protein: CASSQDEGRTNEKLFF

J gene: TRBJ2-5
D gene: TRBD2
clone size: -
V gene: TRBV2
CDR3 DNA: TGTGCCAGCAGTGAGGCGGGGGGGCTCTCACGGGAGACCCAGTACTTC
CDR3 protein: CASSEAGGLSRETQYF

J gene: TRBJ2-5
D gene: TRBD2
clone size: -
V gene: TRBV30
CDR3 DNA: TGTGCCTGGAGGAGAAGCGGGGGGGTATGGCAAGAGACCCAGTACTTC
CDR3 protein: CAWRRSGGVWQETQYF

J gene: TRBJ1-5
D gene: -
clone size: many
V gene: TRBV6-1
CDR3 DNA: TGTGCCAGCAGTGAAGGTTGGCAGATTCGCCAGCCCCAGCATTTT
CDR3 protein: CASSEGWQIRQPQHF

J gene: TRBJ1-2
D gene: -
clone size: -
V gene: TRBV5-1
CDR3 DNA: TGCGCCAGCAGCTTGGACACTAACTATGGCTACACCTTC
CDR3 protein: CASSLDTNYGYTF

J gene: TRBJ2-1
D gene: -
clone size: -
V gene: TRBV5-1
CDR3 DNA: TGCGCCAGCAGCTTGGAGGGGAAGACCTACAATGAGCAGTTCTTC
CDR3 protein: CASSLEGKTYNEQFF

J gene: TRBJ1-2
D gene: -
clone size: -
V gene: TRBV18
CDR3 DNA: TGTGCCAGCTCCCTCGGCCCCAGGACGGAAGGGGCAGCCGTGCCCCCATATGGCTACACCTTC
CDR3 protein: CASSLGPRTEGAAVPPYGYTF

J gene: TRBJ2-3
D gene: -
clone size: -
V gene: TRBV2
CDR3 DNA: TGTGCCAGCAGTCTTAGCACAGATACGCAGTATTTT
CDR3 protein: CASSLSTDTQYF

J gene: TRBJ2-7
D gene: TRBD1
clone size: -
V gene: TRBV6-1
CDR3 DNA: TGTGCCAGCAGCCCCGGGACAGGGGGCTTAGAGCAGTACTTC
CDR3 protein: CASSPGTGGLEQYF

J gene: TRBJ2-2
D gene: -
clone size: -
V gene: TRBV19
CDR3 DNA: TGTGCCAGTAGGAGTCCAAACCCCCGCCGAGAAAACACCGGGGAGCTGTTTTTT
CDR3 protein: CASRSPNPRRENTGELFF

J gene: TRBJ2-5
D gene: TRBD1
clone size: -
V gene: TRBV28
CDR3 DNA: TGTGCCAGCAGTCGAGCGACAGGGACATCGAGGGAGACCCAGTACTTC
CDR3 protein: CASSRATGTSRETQYF

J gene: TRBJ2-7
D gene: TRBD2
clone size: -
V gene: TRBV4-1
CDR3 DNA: TGCGCCAGCAGCCATTTAGCGGGGGGATCCTACGAGCAGTACTTC
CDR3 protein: CASSHLAGGSYEQYF

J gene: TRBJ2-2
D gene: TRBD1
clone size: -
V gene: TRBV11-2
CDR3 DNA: TGTGCCAGCAGCCGACGACAGGGCTTCAGAACCGGGGAGCTGTTTTTT
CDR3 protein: CASSRRQGFRTGELFF

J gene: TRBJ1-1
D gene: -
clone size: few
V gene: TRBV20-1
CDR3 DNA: TGCAGTGCTAGGGTCGGGACTGAAGCTTTCTTT
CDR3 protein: CSARVGTEAFF

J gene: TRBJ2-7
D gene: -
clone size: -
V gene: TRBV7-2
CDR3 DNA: TGTGCCAGCAGCTTTTACACCTCCTACGAGCAGTACTTC
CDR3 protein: CASSFYTSYEQYF

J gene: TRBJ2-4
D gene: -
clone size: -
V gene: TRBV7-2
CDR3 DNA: TGTGCCAGCAGCTCGGGGATGGCCAAAAACATTCAGTACTTC
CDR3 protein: CASSSGMAKNIQYF

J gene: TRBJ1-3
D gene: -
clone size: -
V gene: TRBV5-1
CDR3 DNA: TGCGCCTCTCAGTTGAGCGCTGGAAACACCATATATTTT
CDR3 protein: CASQLSAGNTIYF

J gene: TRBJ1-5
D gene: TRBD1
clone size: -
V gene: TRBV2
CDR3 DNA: TGTGCCAGCACCGAACTAGGACAGGGGGAACCGCCCCAGCATTTT
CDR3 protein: CASTELGQGEPPQHF

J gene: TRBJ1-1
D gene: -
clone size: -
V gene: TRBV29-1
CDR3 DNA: TGCAGCGTTTCAGGGGTTGGGAACACTGAAGCTTTCTTT
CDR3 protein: CSVSGVGNTEAFF

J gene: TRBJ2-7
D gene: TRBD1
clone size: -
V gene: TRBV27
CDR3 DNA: TGTGCCAGCAGTTTATCGAGGACAGGCTACGAGCAGTACTTC
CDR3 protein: CASSLSRTGYEQYF

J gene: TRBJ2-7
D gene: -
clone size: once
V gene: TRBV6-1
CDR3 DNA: TGTGCCAGCAGTCGGGACTTATCCTACGAGCAGTACTTC
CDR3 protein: CASSRDLSYEQYF

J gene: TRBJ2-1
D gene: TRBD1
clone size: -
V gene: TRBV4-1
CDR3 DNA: TGCGCCAGCAGCCTCGGGACAGGGGCCGATTACTCCTACAATGAGCAGTTCTTC
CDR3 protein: CASSLGTGADYSYNEQFF

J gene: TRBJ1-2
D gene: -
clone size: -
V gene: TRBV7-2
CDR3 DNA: TGTGCCAGCAGCTTAGGGGCGGGACCTAACTATGGCTACACCTTC
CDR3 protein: CASSLGAGPNYGYTF

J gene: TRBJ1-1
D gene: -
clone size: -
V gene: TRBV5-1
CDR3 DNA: TGCGCCAGCAGCTTGGAGGGAGGGACTGAAGCTTTCTTT
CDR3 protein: CASSLEGGTEAFF

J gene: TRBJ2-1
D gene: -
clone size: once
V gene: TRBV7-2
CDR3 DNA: TGTGCCAGCAGCTTAGGAGGGATCCTTTACAATGAGCAGTTCTTC
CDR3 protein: CASSLGGILYNEQFF

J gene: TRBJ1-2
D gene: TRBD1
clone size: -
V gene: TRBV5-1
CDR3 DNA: TGCGCCAGCAGCTCCGGACAGGGGATACAGCCTAACTATGGCTACACCTTC
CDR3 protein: CASSSGQGIQPNYGYTF

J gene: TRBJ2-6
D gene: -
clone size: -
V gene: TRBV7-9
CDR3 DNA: TGTTCCAGCAGCCCTCCTGGGGGAGGAGGGGCCAACGTCCTGACTTTC
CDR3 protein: CSSSPPGGGGANVLTF

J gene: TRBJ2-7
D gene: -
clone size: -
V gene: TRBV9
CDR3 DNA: TGTGCCAGCAGCGTGGGGGCGGACAGCTCCTACGAGCAGTACTTC
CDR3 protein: CASSVGADSSYEQYF

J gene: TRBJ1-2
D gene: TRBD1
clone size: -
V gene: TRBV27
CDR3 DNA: TGTGCCAGCAGACAGGGACAGGGAACCTATGGCTACACCTTC
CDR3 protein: CASRQGQGTYGYTF

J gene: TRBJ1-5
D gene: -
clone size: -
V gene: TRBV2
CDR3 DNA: TGTGCCACCAGGGAGGCAGGGGTAACTCAGCCCCAGCATTTT
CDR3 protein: CATREAGVTQPQHF